The TCR beta chain under discussion was sequenced for a study of blood T cell repertoires in COVID-19. About the research overall: Samples came from the United States, Italy and Spain, spanning acute and convalescent COVID-19. T cells, B-cell-depleted T cells, or PBMCs provided the cDNA or gDNA that served as material.

Here immunoSEQ multiplex PCR was the method, and the copy in TCRdb shows in-frame clones only, minus some. The table lists 300,000 to 350,000 clones, about 85% of them singletons, with less than 2.5% in the top ten. Per germline, CDR1 SNHLY and CDR2 FYNNEI. Trimming removed 6 bases at V and 0 bases at J, with 11 bases between. CDR3 length: 14 residues. The V gene is TRBV2, the J gene TRBJ1-1; possibly TRBD1 for D (6 bases). This sequence originates from a man younger than 35 with active or convalescent COVID-19. The sample taken for sequencing was peripheral blood. The CDR3: CASSPQGMNTEAFF. The DNA for the CDR3 is TGTGCCAGCAGCCCACAGGGCATGAACACTGAAGCTTTCTTT.